The sample holds a few counts of the clone carrying this T cell receptor beta chain. As yet, its antigen is unknown. This sample is drawn from a study of T-cell memory formation after mild COVID-19. Whole-study context: TCR clusters were mostly confined to one donor each. Points from the study as a whole: Detection of some responders pre-infection suggested pre-existing cross-reactive memory T cells participated. Clonal second-wave expansions that peaked on day 37 had unconfirmed SARS-CoV-2 specificity. Mainly CM and EM harbored the contracting CD4+ clones; mainly EMRA harbored the CD8+ ones.

Per germline, CDR1 SQVTM and CDR2 ANQGSEA. V was clipped by 3 bases and J by 4 bases, with 19 bases between them. CDR3 length: 15 amino acids. One entry per CDR3 protein, called by TCRdb with MiXCR from the 5' RACE reads. The sample lists over 70,000 distinct CDR3 sequences, 10% to 15% occurring once. This TCR derives from an adult woman who had mild COVID-19 (a few samples of this study predate the infection). Cell type and time point are not known. The genes are TRBV29-1 and TRBJ2-7; D might be TRBD1 or TRBD2, each matching 5 bases. Input material: PBMCs or a T cell subset sorted from them (not recorded which). The CDR3 protein is CSVEGDERAGYEQYF. CDR3 sequence (DNA): TGCAGCGTTGAGGGGGACGAGAGGGCCGGTTACGAGCAGTACTTC.